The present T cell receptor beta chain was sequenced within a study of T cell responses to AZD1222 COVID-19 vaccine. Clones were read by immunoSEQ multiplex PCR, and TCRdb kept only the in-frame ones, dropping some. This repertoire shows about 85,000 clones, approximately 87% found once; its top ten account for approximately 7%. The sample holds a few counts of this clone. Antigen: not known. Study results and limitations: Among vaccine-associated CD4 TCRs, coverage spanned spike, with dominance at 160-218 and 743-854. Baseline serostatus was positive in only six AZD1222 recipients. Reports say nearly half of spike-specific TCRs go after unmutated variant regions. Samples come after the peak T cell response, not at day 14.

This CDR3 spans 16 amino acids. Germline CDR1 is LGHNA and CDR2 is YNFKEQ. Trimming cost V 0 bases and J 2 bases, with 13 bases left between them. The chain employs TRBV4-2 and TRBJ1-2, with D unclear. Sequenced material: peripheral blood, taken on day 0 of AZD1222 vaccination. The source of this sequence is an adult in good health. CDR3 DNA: TGTGCCAGCAGCCAAGACCCGCCCCCAGCCAACTATGGCTACACCTTC. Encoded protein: CASSQDPPPANYGYTF.